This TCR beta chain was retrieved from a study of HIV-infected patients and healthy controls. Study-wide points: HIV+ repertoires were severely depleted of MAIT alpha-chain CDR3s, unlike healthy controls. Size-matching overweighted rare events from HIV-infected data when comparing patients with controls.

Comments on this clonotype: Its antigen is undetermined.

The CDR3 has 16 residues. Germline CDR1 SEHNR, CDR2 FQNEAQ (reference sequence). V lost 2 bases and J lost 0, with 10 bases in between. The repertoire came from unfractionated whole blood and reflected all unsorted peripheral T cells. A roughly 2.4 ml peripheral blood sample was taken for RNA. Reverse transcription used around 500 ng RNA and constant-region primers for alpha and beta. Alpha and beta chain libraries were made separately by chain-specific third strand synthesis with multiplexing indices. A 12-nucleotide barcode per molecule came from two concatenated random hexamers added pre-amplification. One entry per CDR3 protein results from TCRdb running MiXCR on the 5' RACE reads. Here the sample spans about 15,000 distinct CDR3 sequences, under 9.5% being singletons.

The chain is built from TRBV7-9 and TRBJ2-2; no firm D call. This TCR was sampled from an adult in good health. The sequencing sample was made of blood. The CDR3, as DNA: TGTGCCAGCAGCTTAATACCCCAGCCGAACACCGGGGAGCTGTTTTTT. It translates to CASSLIPQPNTGELFF.